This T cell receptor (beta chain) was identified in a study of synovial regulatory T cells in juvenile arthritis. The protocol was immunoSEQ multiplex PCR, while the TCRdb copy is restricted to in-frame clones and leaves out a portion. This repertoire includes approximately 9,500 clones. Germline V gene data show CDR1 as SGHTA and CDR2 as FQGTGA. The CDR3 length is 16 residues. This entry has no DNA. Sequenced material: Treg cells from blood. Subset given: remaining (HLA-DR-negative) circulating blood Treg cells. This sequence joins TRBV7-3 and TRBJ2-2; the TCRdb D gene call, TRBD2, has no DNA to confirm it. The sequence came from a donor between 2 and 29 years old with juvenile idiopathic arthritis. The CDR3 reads CASSPIAGVGTGELFF.